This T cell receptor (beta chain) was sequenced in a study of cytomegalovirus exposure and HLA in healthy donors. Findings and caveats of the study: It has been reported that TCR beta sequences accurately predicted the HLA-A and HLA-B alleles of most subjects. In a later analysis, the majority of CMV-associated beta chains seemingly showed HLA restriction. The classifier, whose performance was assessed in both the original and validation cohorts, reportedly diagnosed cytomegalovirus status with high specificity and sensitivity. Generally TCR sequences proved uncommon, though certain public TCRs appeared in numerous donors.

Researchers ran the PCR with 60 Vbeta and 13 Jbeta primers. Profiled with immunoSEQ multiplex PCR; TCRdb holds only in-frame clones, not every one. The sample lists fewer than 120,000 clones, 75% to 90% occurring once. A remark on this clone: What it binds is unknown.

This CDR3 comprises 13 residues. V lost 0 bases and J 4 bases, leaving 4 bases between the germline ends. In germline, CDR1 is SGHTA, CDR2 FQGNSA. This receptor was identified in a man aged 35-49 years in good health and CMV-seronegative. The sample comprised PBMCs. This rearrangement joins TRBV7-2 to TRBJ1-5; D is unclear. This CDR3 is CASSLASNQPQHF. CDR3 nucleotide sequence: TGTGCCAGCAGCTTAGCCTCGAATCAGCCCCAGCATTTT. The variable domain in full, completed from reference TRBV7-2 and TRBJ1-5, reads GAGVSQSPSNKVTEKGKDVELRCDPISGHTALYWYRQSLGQGLEFLIYFQGNSAPDKSGLPSDRFSAERTGGSVSTLTIQRTQQEDSAVYLCASSLASNQPQHFGDGTRLSIL.